These 21 T cell receptor beta chains came from one sample sequenced in a study of cytomegalovirus exposure and HLA in healthy donors. Amplification used 60 Vbeta primers and 13 Jbeta primers. The table came from immunoSEQ multiplex PCR; TCRdb's copy has only in-frame clones and leaves some out. The data hold 150,000 to 200,000 clones, with roughly 70% observed a single time. The material sequenced was PBMCs. The receptors come from a man aged 40-49 years in good health and CMV-seropositive.

This clone was observed a handful of times. The V gene is TRBV19, the J gene TRBJ1-4; possibly TRBD1 for D (5 bases). Trimming left V 8 bases short and J 7 bases short, with 17 bases between. This CDR3 spans 14 amino acids. The germline CDR1 and CDR2 sequences are LNHDA and SQIVND (reference sequence). The CDR3 DNA is TGTGCCAGTGCACCTACAGGACCTCCTGAAAAACTGTTTTTT. Amino acids: CASAPTGPPEKLFF. The full variable domain, in which reference TRBV19 and TRBJ1-4 provide the parts outside the CDR3, is DGGITQSPKYLFRKEGQNVTLSCEQNLNHDAMYWYRQDPGQGLRLIYYSQIVNDFQKGDIAEGYSVSREKKESFPLTVTSAQKNPTAFYLCASAPTGPPEKLFFGSGTQLSVL.

The CDR3 bases are TGTGCCAGCAGTTTATCCGGGACAGGTTTTGGAAACACCATATATTTT. Its protein product is CASSLSGTGFGNTIYF. The chain combines TRBV27 with TRBJ1-3, with TRBD1 matching 8 bases. The trim removed 0 bases at V and 3 bases at J, leaving 4 bases unmatched. The CDR3 is 16 residues long. The V gene's germline CDR1 is MNHEY and CDR2 SMNVEV (reference sequence).

This clone occurred a few times. The chain uses TRBV5-1 and TRBJ2-7, with 10 bases lining up with TRBD2. Germline V gene sequence: CDR1 SGHRS, CDR2 YFSETQ. The trim removed 3 bases at V and 4 bases at J, leaving 4 bases unmatched. CDR3 size: 14 residues. The CDR3 DNA sequence: TGCGCCAGCAGCTACCAGCGGGGGGGTTACGAGCAGTACTTC. Protein: CASSYQRGGYEQYF.

The chain is built from TRBV7-6 and TRBJ2-3; D possibly corresponds to TRBD2 (5 bases). Germline V gene lookup returns CDR1 SGHVS and CDR2 FNYEAQ. Trimming took off 2 bases at V and 3 bases at J, with 15 bases between the two ends. The CDR3 covers 16 residues. CDR3 in amino acids: CASSLRPSSGTDTQYF. Written as DNA, the CDR3 is TGTGCCAGCAGCTTAAGGCCGTCTTCGGGAACAGATACGCAGTATTTT.

The gene calls are TRBV7-2 and TRBJ2-5; 7 bases agree with TRBD1. The CDR3 length is 17 residues. Germline-derived CDR1 and CDR2 are SGHTA and FQGNSA. V lost 1 base, J lost 4 bases, and 12 bases stayed unmatched. The chain's CDR3 is CASSLGGPGGFGETQYF. Here the CDR3 DNA reads TGTGCCAGCAGCTTAGGCGGGCCAGGGGGTTTTGGAGAGACCCAGTACTTC. Full variable domain (outside the CDR3, taken from reference TRBV7-2 and TRBJ2-5): GAGVSQSPSNKVTEKGKDVELRCDPISGHTALYWYRQSLGQGLEFLIYFQGNSAPDKSGLPSDRFSAERTGGSVSTLTIQRTQQEDSAVYLCASSLGGPGGFGETQYFGPGTRLLVL.

The table lists this clone with a count of one. This rearrangement joins TRBV9 to TRBJ1-5, with D maybe TRBD1 (5 bases). In germline, CDR1 is SGDLS, CDR2 YYNGEE. V lost 2 bases and J 10 bases, leaving 13 bases between the germline ends. CDR3 length equals 13 residues. Written as DNA, the CDR3 is TGTGCCAGCAGCGTCGGGGGGGACCGCCCCCAGCATTTT. As protein: CASSVGGDRPQHF.

The rearrangement uses TRBV29-1 and TRBJ2-7, with 7 positions matching TRBD1. Unmatched junction bases numbered 2, after V lost 7 bases and J lost 2 bases. CDR3 size: 11 residues. CDR1 and CDR2 (germline): SQVTM, ANQGSEA. The CDR3 reads CSGGQTYEQYF. Written as DNA, the CDR3 is TGCAGCGGGGGACAGACCTACGAGCAGTACTTC.

The chain joins TRBV5-1 to TRBJ2-2; TRBD1 is a possible D gene (5 bases). The CDR3 runs to 16 residues. Trimming pared 4 bases from V and 4 bases from J, leaving 17 bases between. Germline-derived CDR1 and CDR2 are SGHRS and YFSETQ. Here the CDR3 DNA reads TGCGCCAGCAGCCTCATGGGGCAGGGCCCCACCGGGGAGCTGTTTTTT. The encoded protein is CASSLMGQGPTGELFF.

This clone came up a few times. The gene calls are TRBV7-6 and TRBJ2-3; 9 positions agree with TRBD2. Germline V gene sequence: CDR1 SGHVS, CDR2 FNYEAQ. V lost 5 bases to trimming and J lost 1 base; unmatched junction nucleotides: 4. This CDR3 contains 15 residues. CDR3 in DNA: TGTGCCAGCAGCACCCGGACTAGCGGCACAGATACGCAGTATTTT. It codes for CASSTRTSGTDTQYF.

Note on this clone: This likely reflects a read error, since a far larger clone is one base away. The chain carries TRBV4-3 and TRBJ1-6; D uncertain. CDR3 length: 16 amino acids. The germline gives CDR1 LGHNA, CDR2 YSLEER. V gave up 3 bases and J gave up 0 bases, with 9 bases separating them. CDR3 sequence: CASSHGGSSYNSPLHF. CDR3 sequence (DNA): TGCGCCAGCAGCCATGGAGGGAGCTCCTATAATTCACCCCTCCACTTT.

This clone was recorded a few times. The rearrangement links TRBV7-8 to TRBJ2-3; 10 nucleotides line up with TRBD1. The V segment lost 5 bases and the J segment 3 bases; nucleotides outside the gene matches: 8. The CDR3 contains 16 residues. Germline CDR1 reads SGHVS; CDR2 reads FQNEAQ. This CDR3 reads CASSQRPDRGTDTQYF. The CDR3 DNA sequence: TGTGCCAGCAGCCAAAGGCCGGACAGGGGGACAGATACGCAGTATTTT.

The chain recombines TRBV7-3 with TRBJ1-1, with D possibly being TRBD1 (5 bases). The CDR3 spans 14 residues. Germline lookup yields CDR1 SGHTA and CDR2 FQGTGA. V lost 4 bases, J lost 2 bases, and 11 bases lay in between. As DNA, the CDR3 is TGTGCCAGCAGCTCCGACAGCTACAACACTGAAGCTTTCTTT. It encodes CASSSDSYNTEAFF.

The table lists this clone with a count of one. As DNA, the CDR3 is TGTGCCAGCAGTCATATGGAGGGTGGGGAGACCCAGTACTTC. It is translated as CASSHMEGGETQYF. The chain combines TRBV9 with TRBJ2-5, with D tentatively TRBD2 (6 bases). Trimming shortened V by 5 bases and J by 5 bases, and 16 bases separated the two germline ends. CDR1 and CDR2 from the germline V gene are SGDLS and YYNGEE. This CDR3 contains 14 residues.

The chain uses TRBV19 and TRBJ2-3; 7 bases agree with TRBD2. The CDR3 is 14 amino acids. Germline CDR1 is LNHDA and CDR2 is SQIVND (reference sequence). The V and J ends lost 5 bases and 4 bases, in that order; junction bases with no gene match: 6. The CDR3 sequence is CASSLGGVADTQYF. CDR3 coding DNA: TGTGCCAGTAGTTTGGGGGGGGTTGCAGATACGCAGTATTTT.

As DNA, the CDR3 is TGCGCCAGCAGCTTGGAAGGAGCGGGGGCCTCCTACGAGCAGTACTTC. Encoded protein: CASSLEGAGASYEQYF. The V call is TRBV5-1, the J call TRBJ2-7, with 8 bases that match TRBD2. Germline CDR1 is SGHRS and CDR2 is YFSETQ. This CDR3 comprises 16 residues. V lost 0 bases to trimming and J lost 0 bases; unmatched junction nucleotides: 5. Combining the CDR3 with reference TRBV5-1 and TRBJ2-7 gives the whole variable domain KAGVTQTPRYLIKTRGQQVTLSCSPISGHRSVSWYQQTPGQGLQFLFEYFSETQRNKGNFPGRFSGRQFSNSRSEMNVSTLELGDSALYLCASSLEGAGASYEQYFGPGTRLTVT.

This clone appeared once. This chain joins TRBV7-6 and TRBJ2-1; D might be TRBD2 (6 bases). Trimming took 5 bases from V and 4 from J, leaving 12 bases between them. CDR1 SGHVS and CDR2 FNYEAQ come from the germline V gene. The CDR3 length is 14 residues. CDR3 in amino acids: CASSPPGTYNEQFF. CDR3 nucleotides: TGTGCCAGCAGCCCCCCCGGGACTTACAATGAGCAGTTCTTC.

The CDR3 sequence is CASSPTETGSPLHF. In DNA, the CDR3 is TGTGCCAGCAGCCCGACTGAAACGGGGTCACCCCTCCACTTT. The chain joins TRBV9 to TRBJ1-6; D gene unclear. The CDR3 runs 14 residues. CDR1 and CDR2 (germline): SGDLS, YYNGEE. V was clipped by 4 bases and J by 10 bases, with 15 bases between them.

In this sample, this clone turned up once. Other DNA variants within this sample encode the same CDR3. The genes are TRBV5-1 and TRBJ2-3, with unresolved D. Germline CDR1 SGHRS, CDR2 YFSETQ. V gave up 4 bases and J gave up 6 bases, with 9 bases separating them. The CDR3 spans 12 residues. CDR3: CASSLTRDTQYF. The CDR3 region has the DNA TGCGCCAGCAGCCTAACTCGGGATACGCAGTATTTT.

The rearrangement joins TRBV18 to TRBJ2-3; D might be TRBD2 (6 bases). The CDR3 is 16 residues long. The germline gives CDR1 KGHSH, CDR2 LQKENI. Trimming took off 0 bases at V and 2 bases at J, with 12 bases between the two ends. CDR3: CASSPPGGRITDTQYF. The CDR3 DNA is TGTGCCAGCTCACCACCGGGGGGACGGATCACAGATACGCAGTATTTT. The whole variable domain, remainder taken from reference TRBV18 and TRBJ2-3, is NAGVMQNPRHLVRRRGQEARLRCSPMKGHSHVYWYRQLPEEGLKFMVYLQKENIIDESGMPKERFSAEFPKEGPSILRIQQVVRGDSAAYFCASSPPGGRITDTQYFGPGTRLTVL.

The chain couples TRBV6-5 to TRBJ1-6; D is ambiguous. The CDR3 has 14 amino acids. CDR1 is MNHEY and CDR2 is SVGAGI in the germline V gene. The germline V and J ends were trimmed by 10 bases and 8 bases, with 18 bases remaining between them. CDR3 DNA sequence: TGTGCCACCGCTGGATCGTTTGGAGATTCACCCCTCCACTTT. Translated: CATAGSFGDSPLHF.

The CDR3 loop is CASSFGGGVYEQYF. The CDR3, as DNA: TGTGCCAGCAGCTTTGGCGGGGGTGTTTACGAGCAGTACTTC. The chain links TRBV5-4 to TRBJ2-7, with 7 bases identical to TRBD2. Losses at the gene ends were 2 bases for V and 4 bases for J; bases not matched to a gene: 6. There are 14 residues in the CDR3. Per germline, CDR1 SGHNT and CDR2 YYREEE (reference sequence).